One sample yielded the 14 T cell receptor beta chains listed below, sequenced in a study of cytomegalovirus exposure and HLA in healthy donors. PCR employed 60 Vbeta and 13 Jbeta primers. The data were produced by immunoSEQ multiplex PCR, yet TCRdb's version contains in-frame clones alone and is incomplete. This sample has some 60,000 clones, with roughly 83% found just once. The sequencing input was PBMCs. The receptors were gathered from a human donor in good health.

V and J are TRBV9 and TRBJ1-4; D unclear. The CDR3 is 17 amino acids. CDR1 and CDR2 from the germline V gene are SGDLS and YYNGEE. Trimming shortened V by 2 bases and J by 7 bases, and 21 bases separated the two germline ends. The CDR3 loop is CASSVSDGPRRSEKLFF. The CDR3 region has the DNA TGTGCCAGCAGCGTGTCCGACGGTCCTAGACGAAGTGAAAAACTGTTTTTT.

The J gene is TRBJ2-1, the V gene TRBV7-9; a weak D match, TRBD1 (6 bases). Trimming removed 5 bases at V and 4 bases at J, with 12 bases between. This CDR3 has 14 amino acids. The germline V gene encodes CDR1 SEHNR and CDR2 FQNEAQ (reference sequence). The CDR3 bases are TGTGCCAGCAGCCTCCTCAGGGGTTACAATGAGCAGTTCTTC. It encodes CASSLLRGYNEQFF.

The rearrangement joins TRBV2 to TRBJ1-2; 7 nucleotides line up with TRBD1. The length of the CDR3 is 17 residues. V was clipped by 6 bases and J by 0 bases; unmatched bases: 13. Germline CDR1 reads SNHLY; CDR2 reads FYNNEI. The CDR3 sequence is CASSQTGFITANYGYTF. DNA for the CDR3: TGTGCCAGCAGCCAGACAGGGTTCATCACAGCTAACTATGGCTACACCTTC.

V usage is TRBV7-3 and J usage is TRBJ2-3; the D gene is possibly TRBD2 (5 bases). The CDR3 spans 13 residues. The V and J ends lost 6 bases and 2 bases respectively, with 9 bases between them. Germline V gene sequence: CDR1 SGHTA, CDR2 FQGTGA. CDR3 DNA sequence: TGTGCCAGCAGTTCCGGGGTCACAGATACGCAGTATTTT. As protein: CASSSGVTDTQYF.

A single count supports this clone. The chain links TRBV10-3 to TRBJ1-2; D gene unclear. V was cut by 3 bases and J by 2 bases, with 7 bases left in between. The CDR3 runs to 13 residues. Germline V CDR1 and CDR2: ENHRY, SYGVKD. The CDR3 region is CAISEAVNYGYTF. CDR3 DNA sequence: TGTGCCATCAGTGAAGCGGTGAACTATGGCTACACCTTC.

This chain connects TRBV7-2 to TRBJ1-1; D is unresolved. V was trimmed by 3 bases and J by 0 bases, leaving 8 bases between them. The CDR3 is 14 residues long. Germline V gene data show CDR1 as SGHTA and CDR2 as FQGNSA. The CDR3: CASSFHAVNTEAFF. CDR3 in DNA: TGTGCCAGCAGCTTCCACGCGGTGAACACTGAAGCTTTCTTT.

This sequence joins TRBV5-1 and TRBJ2-1, with 10 bases identical to TRBD1. The CDR3 covers 15 residues. V shed 7 bases, J shed 4 bases, and the junction held 8 bases outside the gene matches. Germline assignment: CDR1 SGHRS and CDR2 YFSETQ. CDR3 protein: CASFTGTGEYNEQFF. CDR3 nucleotide sequence: TGCGCCAGCTTTACCGGGACAGGGGAATACAATGAGCAGTTCTTC.

This clone was counted only a few times. The chain has TRBV28 and TRBJ1-2; 7 bases map to TRBD1. Per the germline V gene, CDR1 is MDHEN and CDR2 is SYDVKM. The CDR3 contains 12 residues. V gave up 6 bases and J gave up 8 bases; unmatched junction bases: 6. The CDR3 nucleotides are TGTGCCAGCAGGGAAGGGGGCCGCGGCTACACCTTC. It encodes CASREGGRGYTF.

The rearrangement uses TRBV11-2 and TRBJ2-2, with 10 nucleotides matching TRBD1. This CDR3 spans 15 amino acids. Trimming took 5 bases from V and 6 from J; bases not matched to a gene: 6. Germline V gene lookup returns CDR1 SGHAT and CDR2 FQNNGV. The CDR3 protein is CASSKTGTGAGELFF. As DNA, the CDR3 is TGTGCCAGCAGCAAAACCGGGACAGGGGCCGGGGAGCTGTTTTTT.

This clone has a single count. The chain combines TRBV10-1 with TRBJ2-2, with a possible D match to TRBD2 (6 bases). CDR1 is WNHNN, CDR2 SYGVQD, per germline (reference sequence). Trimming took off 0 bases at V and 4 bases at J, with 12 bases between the two ends. The CDR3 runs to 16 residues. Here the CDR3 DNA reads TGCGCCAGCAGTGAGTCGGGGACTTCCCTCACCGGGGAGCTGTTTTTT. Its protein product is CASSESGTSLTGELFF.

This clone is a singleton in its sample. The V call is TRBV4-2, the J call TRBJ2-5; D remains ambiguous. Germline V gene sequence: CDR1 LGHNA, CDR2 YNFKEQ. The CDR3 extends over 13 amino acids. V was trimmed by 0 bases and J by 8 bases, leaving 10 bases between them. The CDR3 DNA follows: TGTGCCAGCAGCCAAGAACGAGCCTCCACCCAGTACTTC. Translation: CASSQERASTQYF.

The genes are TRBV7-4 and TRBJ1-4; 8 positions match TRBD1. J gave up 2 bases and V 1 base, and 0 bases lay outside the gene matches. This CDR3 is 15 amino acids long. Germline V gene lookup returns CDR1 SGHVT and CDR2 SQSDAQ. The CDR3 spells CASSLGQGTNEKLFF. The DNA for the CDR3 is TGTGCCAGCAGCTTAGGACAGGGGACTAATGAAAAACTGTTTTTT.

As regards this clone: One end of the junction is discordant with germline, which a read error may explain. The rearrangement joins TRBV7-9 to TRBJ2-7, with D unclear. CDR3 size: 12 residues. CDR1 is SEHNR, CDR2 FQNEAQ, per germline (reference sequence). The CDR3 DNA is TGTTCCAGCAGCTTTTCCATCTACGAGCAGTACTTC. It is translated as CSSSFSIYEQYF.

The chain has TRBV6-5 and TRBJ2-5, with D perhaps matching TRBD1 (6 bases). CDR1 and CDR2 (germline): MNHEY, SVGAGI. The V end lost 3 bases, the J end lost 4 bases, and 12 bases lay between the germline ends. CDR3 length: 14 amino acids. The CDR3 sequence: CASSYRGTGETQYF. CDR3 coding DNA: TGTGCCAGCAGTTATAGGGGGACCGGAGAGACCCAGTACTTC.